The present T cell receptor beta chain was sequenced within a study of OX40 agonist ivuxolimab in advanced cancers. A note on the overall study: Ivuxolimab was a fully human IgG2 agonistic monoclonal antibody targeting the costimulatory receptor OX40 (CD134). The point of sequencing TCRbeta in the periphery was to test whether ivuxolimab changed TCR sequence diversity and drove clonal T-cell expansion. The dose-escalation cohort was approximately 83% male with a mean age of about 58 years, ranging from about 23 to 85. Intravenous ivuxolimab was administered to patients every 2 weeks at six dose levels: 0.01, 0.1, 0.3, 1.5, 3 and 10 mg/kg. The monotherapy dose-escalation portion (N ≈ 57 patients) of the phase I ivuxolimab trial is reported in the paper. Prior anti-PD-1, anti-PD-L1 or anti-CTLA-4 therapy was permitted, and 30% to 45% of dose-escalation patients had received checkpoint inhibitors. Of the 52 patients in dose escalation, around 19 had hepatocellular carcinoma, about 15 had melanoma, 9 had renal cell carcinoma and 9 had head and neck cancer. Three dose-escalation patients achieved partial responses, one with hepatocellular carcinoma and two with cutaneous melanoma.

Measured from the cysteine to the phenylalanine, the CDR3 is 13 residues long. CDR3 DNA is the only sequence kept; it has 39 bases, read in frame from the first base. The germline V gene sets CDR1 to MDHEN and CDR2 to SYDVKM. V loses 10 bases, J loses 6 bases, and the germline ends lie 15 bases apart. For sequencing of the TCRbeta CDR3 region, genomic DNA was extracted from the sorted cells. The immunoSEQ Assay was used to sequence the TCRbeta CDR3 regions. Held by TCRdb, this immuneACCESS table contains in-frame sequences only and omits some clones. Under half of the omission traces to an unresolved V gene where checked; the cause of the rest is unknown. The sample has roughly 77,000 clones on record, 70% to 85% of them singletons. The ten largest clones capture 0.45% to 0.6% of the sample. Patients with autoimmune disease history or receiving systemic immunosuppression were excluded from the trial. Peripheral blood for TCR sequencing was drawn from every dose cohort at baseline, at cycle 4 day 1 and at cycle 7 day 1. The samples were taken from a phase I, first-in-human, multicenter, open-label dose-escalation trial of ivuxolimab. Adults with locally advanced or metastatic melanoma, renal cell carcinoma, hepatocellular carcinoma or head and neck squamous cell carcinoma were enrolled in the trial. Before TCR sequencing, CD4+ and CD8+ T cells were separately sorted from peripheral blood.

General conclusions and limits of the study: In the 0.1-3.0 mg/kg groups, partial responders had among the lowest normalized peripheral clonal expansion, particularly in CD8+ T cells. At doses of 0.1 to 3.0 mg/kg, clonal expansion of both CD4+ and CD8+ blood T cells was observed from baseline to week 6. Which antigens the clonally expanded peripheral T cells were specific for was not determined. After ivuxolimab, expanded clones were on average more numerous among CD8+ T cells than among CD4+ T cells. Low levels of normalized T-cell clonal expansion were also seen in some patients who did not respond.

Only one count was recorded for this clone. Its antigen is currently not known. One base away there is no much larger clone; base qualities are not given. The rearranged chain carries TRBV28 and TRBJ2-2, with the D gene not clear enough to name. The sequences come from CD4+ or CD8+ T cells sorted from blood, collected in a trial of the OX40 agonist ivuxolimab. The source of this sequence is an adult with an advanced solid tumor such as melanoma, head and neck, liver or kidney cancer. The sequenced DNA: TGTGCCACCCGAGACTGGGCCTCCGGGGAGCTGTTTTTT. Its translation reads: CATRDWASGELFF.